This TCR beta chain came from a study of blood T cells in healthy people across ages. V dropped 5 bases and J dropped 4 bases, with 14 bases sitting between them. CDR1 is SGHRS, CDR2 YFSETQ, per germline. CDR3 length: 14 amino acids. PCR was performed a second time for about 6 to 12 cycles using a sample-barcoded 5' primer and a J-beta primer mix. TCRdb reprocessed the 5' RACE reads with MiXCR, giving one entry per CDR3 protein. The repertoire holds fewer than 2 million distinct CDR3 sequences, about two fifths seen once, with approximately 22% in the top ten. The origin of this receptor is a human donor in good health. The rearrangement links TRBV5-1 to TRBJ2-3; D ambiguous. The sequencing sample was made of blood. The CDR3 DNA reads as TGCGCCAGCAGGGGTCAGTTTGCCCCAGATACGCAGTATTTT. Protein sequence: CASRGQFAPDTQYF. Combining the CDR3 with reference TRBV5-1 and TRBJ2-3 gives the whole variable domain KAGVTQTPRYLIKTRGQQVTLSCSPISGHRSVSWYQQTPGQGLQFLFEYFSETQRNKGNFPGRFSGRQFSNSRSEMNVSTLELGDSALYLCASRGQFAPDTQYFGPGTRLTVL.